Described below is a single TCR beta chain sequence and its context. Clones were read by immunoSEQ multiplex PCR, and TCRdb kept only the in-frame ones, dropping some. The sample yields roughly 100,000 clones, around 92% seen once. Germline-derived CDR1 and CDR2 are LGHNA and YSLEER. The V gene end was trimmed by 3 bases and the J gene end by 11 bases; junction bases not matched to a gene: 14. The CDR3 runs 16 residues. This sample was taken from a study of T cell changes during pregnancy in multiple sclerosis. The source of this sequence is a female donor in good health, enrolled as a control in a pregnancy study. The V and J genes are TRBV4-3 and TRBJ1-4; 8 bases map to TRBD1. Sequenced here: peripheral blood, sampled after pregnancy. This CDR3 is CASSQARDRSRVKLFF. The CDR3 DNA reads as TGCGCCAGCAGCCAGGCAAGGGACAGGTCTAGAGTGAAACTGTTTTTT.